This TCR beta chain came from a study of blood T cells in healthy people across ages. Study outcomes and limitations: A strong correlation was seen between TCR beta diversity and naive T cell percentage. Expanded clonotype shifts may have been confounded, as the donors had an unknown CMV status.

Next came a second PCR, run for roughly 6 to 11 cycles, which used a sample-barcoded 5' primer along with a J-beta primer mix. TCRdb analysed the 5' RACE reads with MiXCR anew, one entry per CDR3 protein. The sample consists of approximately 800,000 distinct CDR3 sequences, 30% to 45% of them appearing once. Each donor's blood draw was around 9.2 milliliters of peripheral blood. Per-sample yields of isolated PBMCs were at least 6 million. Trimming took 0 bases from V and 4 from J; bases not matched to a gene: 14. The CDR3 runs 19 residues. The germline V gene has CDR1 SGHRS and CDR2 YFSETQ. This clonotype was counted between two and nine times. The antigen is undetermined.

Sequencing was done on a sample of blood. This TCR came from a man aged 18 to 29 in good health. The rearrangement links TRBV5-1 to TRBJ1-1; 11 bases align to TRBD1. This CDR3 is CASSLALRDRGFKGTEAFF. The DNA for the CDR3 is TGCGCCAGCAGCTTGGCCCTGAGGGACAGGGGGTTTAAGGGCACTGAAGCTTTCTTT.